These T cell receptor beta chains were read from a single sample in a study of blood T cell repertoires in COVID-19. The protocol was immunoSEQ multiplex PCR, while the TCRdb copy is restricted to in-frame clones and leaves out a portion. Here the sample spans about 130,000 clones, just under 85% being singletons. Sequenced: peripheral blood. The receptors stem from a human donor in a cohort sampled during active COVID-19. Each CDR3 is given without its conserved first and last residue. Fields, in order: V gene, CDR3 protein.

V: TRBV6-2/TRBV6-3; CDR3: ASSYSPSGGGLYNEQF
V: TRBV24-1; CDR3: ATRHEQDYNYSNQPQH
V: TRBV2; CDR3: ASRLRARNSPLH
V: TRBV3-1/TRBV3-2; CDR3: ASMNSQETQY
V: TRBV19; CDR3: ASTPTGNTGELF
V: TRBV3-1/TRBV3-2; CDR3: ASSHRGRRTEAF
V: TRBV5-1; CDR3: ASSPTTGSKGEQY
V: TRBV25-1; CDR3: ATGGAVKNEQF
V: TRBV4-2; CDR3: ASSQDGASGGGELF
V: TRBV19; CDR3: ASSPPGGGNSPLH
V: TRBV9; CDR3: ASRMTQGSGYT
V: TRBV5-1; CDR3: ASSYTSPREDEKLF
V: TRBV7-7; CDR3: ASSLGPGDGEKLF
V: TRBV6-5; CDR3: ASTSYERGSYEQY
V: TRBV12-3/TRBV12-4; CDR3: ASSRQAGYEQY
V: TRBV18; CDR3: ASSPGRVDNSPLH
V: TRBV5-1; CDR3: ASSSRVGQPQH
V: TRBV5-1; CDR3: ASSPWTGGLYEQY